The 13 T cell receptor beta chains presented below share a single source sample, sequenced in a study of blood T cell repertoires in COVID-19. This table comes from immunoSEQ multiplex PCR, and its TCRdb copy is limited to in-frame clones, with some not included. Among hundreds of thousands of clones listed, 86% were seen once. What was sequenced was peripheral blood. The origin of the receptors is a man between 50 and 59 years old with COVID-19, enrolled during active disease.

The rearrangement joins TRBV14 to TRBJ1-1, with TRBD1 matching 7 bases. The CDR3 is 15 amino acids. In germline, CDR1 is SGHDN, CDR2 FVKESK. After removal of 0 bases from V and 4 bases from J, the junction contained 5 bases not matched to a gene. CDR3 in DNA: TGTGCCAGCAGCCAAGACACAGGGGAGGCCACTGAAGCTTTCTTT. This gives the protein CASSQDTGEATEAFF.

J is TRBJ2-6 and V is TRBV19; a weak D match, TRBD2 (5 bases). Germline V gene sequence: CDR1 LNHDA, CDR2 SQIVND (reference sequence). The length of the CDR3 is 16 residues. Trimming cost V 3 bases and J 1 base, with 10 bases left between them. The DNA for the CDR3 is TGTGCCAGTAGTATCTCCGGAGGATCTGGGGCCAACGTCCTGACTTTC. This encodes CASSISGGSGANVLTF.

A few counts support this clone. The chain is built from TRBV12-3 or TRBV12-4 and TRBJ1-3; the match to TRBD1 covers 10 bases. Trimming cost V 8 bases and J 8 bases; bases outside gene matches: 6. This CDR3 region has 13 residues. The CDR3 loop reads CASSTGGRDTIYF. CDR3 DNA: TGTGCCAGCTCGACAGGGGGCAGGGACACCATATATTTT.

The chain joins TRBV18 to TRBJ1-2; 7 positions agree with TRBD1. The germline V gene encodes CDR1 KGHSH and CDR2 LQKENI. The V and J ends lost 5 bases and 7 bases, in that order; junction bases with no gene match: 13. The CDR3 contains 15 residues. CDR3 bases: TGTGCCAGCTCAAGGGACAGTCTCTCAAGGGGTGGCTACACCTTC. It specifies CASSRDSLSRGGYTF.

This sequence joins TRBV27 and TRBJ2-3, with D possibly matching TRBD1 (5 bases). There are 17 residues in the CDR3. V was clipped by 2 bases and J by 4 bases, with 19 bases between them. Looked up from germline, CDR1 is MNHEY and CDR2 is SMNVEV (reference sequence). The CDR3 nucleotides read TGTGCCAGCAGTTTAAGGAAGAAGGCAGGGATTCCAGATACGCAGTATTTT. Protein product: CASSLRKKAGIPDTQYF.

This clone was observed a few times. The chain links TRBV14 to TRBJ1-1; 7 bases align to TRBD1. V shed 5 bases and J 4 bases; nucleotides not matched to a gene: 4. This CDR3 contains 13 residues. The germline CDR1 and CDR2 sequences are SGHDN and FVKESK. CDR3 protein: CASSVSGGTEAFF. The DNA for the CDR3 is TGTGCCAGCAGCGTCTCAGGGGGCACTGAAGCTTTCTTT. Filled out from reference TRBV14 and TRBJ1-1, the complete variable domain reads EAGVTQFPSHSVIEKGQTVTLRCDPISGHDNLYWYRRVMGKEIKFLLHFVKESKQDESGMPNNRFLAERTGGTYSTLKVQPAELEDSGVYFCASSVSGGTEAFFGQGTRLTVV.

The chain recombines TRBV19 with TRBJ1-2, with D unclear. This CDR3 contains 13 residues. The V end was cut by 8 bases, the J end by 5 bases, with 15 bases between. Germline CDR1 LNHDA, CDR2 SQIVND (reference sequence). For the CDR3, the DNA is TGTGCCAGTGAGAGGGCAGCTCGGTATGGCTACACCTTC. Its translation: CASERAARYGYTF.

This chain links TRBV5-4 with TRBJ1-1; TRBD1 matches 8 bases. The V gene's germline CDR1 is SGHNT and CDR2 YYREEE (reference sequence). The CDR3 consists of 13 residues. With V trimmed by 4 bases and J by 4 bases, 3 bases remained unmatched. This CDR3 reads CASSHRGGTEAFF. The DNA for the CDR3 is TGTGCCAGCAGCCACAGGGGGGGCACTGAAGCTTTCTTT. The full variable domain, rest sourced from reference TRBV5-4 and TRBJ1-1, is ETGVTQSPTHLIKTRGQQVTLRCSSQSGHNTVSWYQQALGQGPQFIFQYYREEENGRGNFPPRFSGLQFPNYSSELNVNALELDDSALYLCASSHRGGTEAFFGQGTRLTVV.

The chain has TRBV14 and TRBJ2-1; TRBD1 matches 8 bases. Losses at the gene ends were 4 bases for V and 4 bases for J; bases not matched to a gene: 12. The germline CDR1 and CDR2 sequences are SGHDN and FVKESK. The CDR3 loop spans 17 amino acids. As DNA, the CDR3 is TGTGCCAGCAGCCCACCCGTGGGGCAGGGGGCATACAATGAGCAGTTCTTC. The encoded protein is CASSPPVGQGAYNEQFF.

This chain joins TRBV7-2 and TRBJ2-1; tentative D call: TRBD1 (5 bases). Per the germline V gene, CDR1 is SGHTA and CDR2 is FQGNSA. The germline V and J ends were trimmed by 5 bases and 9 bases, with 20 bases remaining between them. The length of the CDR3 is 15 residues. The CDR3 bases are TGTGCCAGCAGCCCGCCAGGGTCCTACTTGGGTGAGCAGTTCTTC. Its protein product is CASSPPGSYLGEQFF.

This chain connects TRBV14 to TRBJ2-1; TRBD1 agrees at 7 bases. CDR3 length equals 15 residues. Per germline, CDR1 SGHDN and CDR2 FVKESK. After removal of 3 bases from V and 2 bases from J, the junction contained 4 bases not matched to a gene. As DNA, the CDR3 is TGTGCCAGCAGCCAGGGGCAGGGGGCCTACAATGAGCAGTTCTTC. It translates to CASSQGQGAYNEQFF.

This sequence joins TRBV6-2 or TRBV6-3 and TRBJ1-1; weak D call: TRBD1 (6 bases). The germline V and J ends were trimmed by 2 bases and 0 bases, with 13 bases remaining between them. CDR1 MNHEY and CDR2 SVGEGT come from the germline V gene. CDR3 length: 16 residues. CDR3 in DNA: TGTGCCAGCAGTTACAGCGTTCGGGACATGAACACTGAAGCTTTCTTT. This translates into CASSYSVRDMNTEAFF.

The chain recombines TRBV5-8 with TRBJ1-1; D ambiguous. The CDR3 has 11 amino acids. The germline V gene encodes CDR1 SGHTS and CDR2 YDEGEE. V lost 4 bases and J 7 bases, leaving 8 bases between the germline ends. The CDR3 sequence is CASSQVLEAFF. The CDR3 DNA reads as TGTGCCAGCAGCCAGGTCCTTGAAGCTTTCTTT. The full variable domain, with the rest looked up from reference TRBV5-8 and TRBJ1-1, is EAGVTQSPTHLIKTRGQQATLRCSPISGHTSVYWYQQALGLGLQFLLWYDEGEERNRGNFPPRFSGRQFPNYSSELNVNALELEDSALYLCASSQVLEAFFGQGTRLTVV.